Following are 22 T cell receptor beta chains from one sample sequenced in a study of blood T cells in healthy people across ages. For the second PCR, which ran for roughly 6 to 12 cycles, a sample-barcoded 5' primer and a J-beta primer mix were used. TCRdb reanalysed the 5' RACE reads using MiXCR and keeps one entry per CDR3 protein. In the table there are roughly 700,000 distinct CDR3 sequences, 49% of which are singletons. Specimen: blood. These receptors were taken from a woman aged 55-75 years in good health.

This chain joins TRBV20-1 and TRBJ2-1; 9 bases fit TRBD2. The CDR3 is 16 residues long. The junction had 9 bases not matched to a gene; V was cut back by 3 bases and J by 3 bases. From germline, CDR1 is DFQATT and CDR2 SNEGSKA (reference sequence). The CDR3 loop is CSARGQLAGVYNEQFF. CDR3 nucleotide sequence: TGCAGTGCTAGGGGACAGTTAGCGGGAGTCTACAATGAGCAGTTCTTC.

The CDR3 nucleotides read TGCAGCGTTTCGGCTCAGCCCCTTGATGCTAATGAAAAACTGTTTTTT. Translation gives CSVSAQPLDANEKLFF. The chain employs TRBV29-1 and TRBJ1-4; D is undetermined. Trimming took 5 bases from V and 3 from J, leaving 19 bases between them. Germline V gene lookup returns CDR1 SQVTM and CDR2 ANQGSEA. The CDR3 length is 16 residues.

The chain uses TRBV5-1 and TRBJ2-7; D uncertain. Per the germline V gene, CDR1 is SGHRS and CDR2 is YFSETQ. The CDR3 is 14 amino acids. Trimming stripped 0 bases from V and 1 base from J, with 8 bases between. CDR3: CASSLAWASYEQYF. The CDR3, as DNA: TGCGCCAGCAGCTTGGCCTGGGCTTCCTACGAGCAGTACTTC.

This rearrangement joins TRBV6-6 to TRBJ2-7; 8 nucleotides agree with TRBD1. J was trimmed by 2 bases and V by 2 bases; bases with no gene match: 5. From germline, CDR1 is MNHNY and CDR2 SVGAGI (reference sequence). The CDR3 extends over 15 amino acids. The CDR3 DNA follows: TGTGCCAGCAGTTACGAGGACAGGGCCCCCTACGAGCAGTACTTC. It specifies CASSYEDRAPYEQYF.

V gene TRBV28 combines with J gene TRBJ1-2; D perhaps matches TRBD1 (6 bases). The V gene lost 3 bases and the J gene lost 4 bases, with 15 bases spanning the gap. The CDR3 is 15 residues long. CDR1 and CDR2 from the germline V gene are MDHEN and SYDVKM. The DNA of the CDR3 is TGTGCCAGCAGTTTGGGGGCAGCCTCCTCCTATGGCTACACCTTC. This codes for CASSLGAASSYGYTF.

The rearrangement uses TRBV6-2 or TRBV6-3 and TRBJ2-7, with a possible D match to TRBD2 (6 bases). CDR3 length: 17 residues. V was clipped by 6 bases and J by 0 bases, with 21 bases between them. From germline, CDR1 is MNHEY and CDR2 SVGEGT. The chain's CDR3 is CASRDLLASASSYEQYF. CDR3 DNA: TGTGCCAGCAGAGACCTACTAGCATCCGCAAGCTCCTACGAGCAGTACTTC.

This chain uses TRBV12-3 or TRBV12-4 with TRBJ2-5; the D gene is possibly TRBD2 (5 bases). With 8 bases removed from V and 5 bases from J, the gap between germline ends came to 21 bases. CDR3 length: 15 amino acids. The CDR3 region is CASGSNPDLTETQYF. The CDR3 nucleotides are TGTGCCAGCGGTTCGAACCCGGACTTAACCGAGACCCAGTACTTC.

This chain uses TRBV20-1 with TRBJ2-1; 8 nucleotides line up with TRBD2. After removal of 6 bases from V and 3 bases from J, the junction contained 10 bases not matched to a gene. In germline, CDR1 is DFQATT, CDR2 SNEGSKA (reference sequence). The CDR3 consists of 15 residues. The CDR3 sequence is CSATSGGALYNEQFF. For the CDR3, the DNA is TGCAGTGCCACTAGCGGCGGAGCCCTCTACAATGAGCAGTTCTTC.

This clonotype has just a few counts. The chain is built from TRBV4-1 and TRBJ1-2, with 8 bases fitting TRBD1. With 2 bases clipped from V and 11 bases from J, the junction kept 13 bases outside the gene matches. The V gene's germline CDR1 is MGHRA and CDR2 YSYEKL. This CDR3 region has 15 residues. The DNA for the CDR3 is TGCGCCAGCAGCCAATTCCTTTTACCGGGACAGGATTACACCTTC. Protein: CASSQFLLPGQDYTF.

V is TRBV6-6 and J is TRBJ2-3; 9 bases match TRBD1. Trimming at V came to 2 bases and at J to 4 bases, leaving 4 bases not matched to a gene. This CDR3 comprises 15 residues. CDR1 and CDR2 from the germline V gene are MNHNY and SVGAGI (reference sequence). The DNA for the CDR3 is TGTGCCAGCAGTTACGGGACAGGGCAGGCAGATACGCAGTATTTT. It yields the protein CASSYGTGQADTQYF.

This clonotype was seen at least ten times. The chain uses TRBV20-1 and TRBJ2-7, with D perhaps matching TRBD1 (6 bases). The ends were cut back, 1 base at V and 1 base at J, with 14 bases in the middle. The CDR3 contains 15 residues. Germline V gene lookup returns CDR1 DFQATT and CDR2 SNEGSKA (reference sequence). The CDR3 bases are TGCAGTGCTAGAGTCGGACAGAATCCGTCCTACGAGCAGTACTTC. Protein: CSARVGQNPSYEQYF.

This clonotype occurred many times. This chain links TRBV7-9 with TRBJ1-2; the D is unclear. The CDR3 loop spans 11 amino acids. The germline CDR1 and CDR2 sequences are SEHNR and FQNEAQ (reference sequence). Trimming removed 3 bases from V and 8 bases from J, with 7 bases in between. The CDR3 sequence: CASSLAQGYTF. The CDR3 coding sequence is TGTGCCAGCAGCTTGGCTCAGGGCTACACCTTC. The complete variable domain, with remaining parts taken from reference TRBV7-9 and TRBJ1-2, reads DTGVSQNPRHKITKRGQNVTFRCDPISEHNRLYWYRQTLGQGPEFLTYFQNEAQLEKSRLLSDRFSAERPKGSFSTLEIQRTEQGDSAMYLCASSLAQGYTFGSGTRLTVV.

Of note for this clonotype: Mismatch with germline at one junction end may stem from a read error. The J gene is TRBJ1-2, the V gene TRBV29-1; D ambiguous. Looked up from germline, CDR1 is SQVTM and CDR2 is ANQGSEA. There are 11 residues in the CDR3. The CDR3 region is CGVGPSLGYTF. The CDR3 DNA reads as TGCGGCGTAGGACCTTCGCTCGGCTACACCTTC.

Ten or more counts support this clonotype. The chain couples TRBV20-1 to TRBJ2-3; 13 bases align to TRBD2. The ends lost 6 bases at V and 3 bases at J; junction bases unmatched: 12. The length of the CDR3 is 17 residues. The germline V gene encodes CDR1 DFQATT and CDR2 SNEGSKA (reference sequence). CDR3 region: CSAPGSGLAGPTDTQYF. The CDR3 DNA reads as TGCAGTGCGCCAGGCTCGGGACTAGCGGGACCGACAGATACGCAGTATTTT.

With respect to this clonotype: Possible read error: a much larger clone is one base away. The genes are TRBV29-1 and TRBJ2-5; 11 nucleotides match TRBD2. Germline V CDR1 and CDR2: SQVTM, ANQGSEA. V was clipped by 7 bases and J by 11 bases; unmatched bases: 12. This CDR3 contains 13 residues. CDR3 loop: CSGPTSGVYVQYF. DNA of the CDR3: TGCAGCGGGCCGACTAGCGGGGTCTACGTGCAGTACTTC.

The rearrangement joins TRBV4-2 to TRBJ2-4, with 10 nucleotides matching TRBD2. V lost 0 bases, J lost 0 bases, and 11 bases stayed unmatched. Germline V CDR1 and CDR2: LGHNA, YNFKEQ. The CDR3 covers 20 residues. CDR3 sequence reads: CASSQEWASGSDIAKNIQYF. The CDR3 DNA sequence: TGTGCCAGCAGCCAAGAGTGGGCTAGCGGGAGTGACATAGCCAAAAACATTCAGTACTTC.

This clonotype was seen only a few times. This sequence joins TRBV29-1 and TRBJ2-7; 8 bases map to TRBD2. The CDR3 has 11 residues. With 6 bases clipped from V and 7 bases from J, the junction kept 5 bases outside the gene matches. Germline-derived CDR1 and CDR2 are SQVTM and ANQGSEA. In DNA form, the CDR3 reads TGCAGCGTCGGACTAGCTCGGGAGCAGTACTTC. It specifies CSVGLAREQYF.

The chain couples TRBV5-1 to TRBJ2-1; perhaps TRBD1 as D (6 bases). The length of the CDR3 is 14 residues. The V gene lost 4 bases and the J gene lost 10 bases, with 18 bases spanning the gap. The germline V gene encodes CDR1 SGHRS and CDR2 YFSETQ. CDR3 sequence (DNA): TGCGCCAGCAGCATCGGGACACAGACCGGGGAGCAGTTCTTC. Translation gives CASSIGTQTGEQFF. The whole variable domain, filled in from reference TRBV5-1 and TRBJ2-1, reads KAGVTQTPRYLIKTRGQQVTLSCSPISGHRSVSWYQQTPGQGLQFLFEYFSETQRNKGNFPGRFSGRQFSNSRSEMNVSTLELGDSALYLCASSIGTQTGEQFFGPGTRLTVL.

CDR3 bases: TGTGCCAGCAGCCTCGAGGTGTCTGAATCACCCCTCCACTTT. Translating gives CASSLEVSESPLHF. The chain combines TRBV2 with TRBJ1-6, with unresolved D. The V end lost 6 bases, the J end lost 10 bases, and 16 bases lay between the germline ends. The germline V gene has CDR1 SNHLY and CDR2 FYNNEI. CDR3 size: 14 residues.

DNA of the CDR3: TGCGCCAGCAGCCCCGACAAGGGAGGGTCCTACGAGCAGTACTTC. Protein sequence: CASSPDKGGSYEQYF. This rearrangement joins TRBV5-1 to TRBJ2-7, with 7 positions matching TRBD2. Germline V gene data show CDR1 as SGHRS and CDR2 as YFSETQ. The CDR3 has 15 amino acids. Trimming took 4 bases from V and 1 from J; bases not matched to a gene: 8.

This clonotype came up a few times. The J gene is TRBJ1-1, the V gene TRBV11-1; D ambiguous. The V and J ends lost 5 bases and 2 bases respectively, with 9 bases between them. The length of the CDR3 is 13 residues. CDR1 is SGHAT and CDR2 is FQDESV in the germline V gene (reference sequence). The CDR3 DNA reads TGTGCCAGCAGCCATCAAACAAACACTGAAGCTTTCTTT. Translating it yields CASSHQTNTEAFF.

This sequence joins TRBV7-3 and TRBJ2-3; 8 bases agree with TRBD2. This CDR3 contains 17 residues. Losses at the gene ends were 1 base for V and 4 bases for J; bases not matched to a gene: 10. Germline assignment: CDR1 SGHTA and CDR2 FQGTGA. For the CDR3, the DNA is TGTGCCAGCAGCTTAAAGCCGAAAGCGGGAGAACCAGATACGCAGTATTTT. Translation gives CASSLKPKAGEPDTQYF.